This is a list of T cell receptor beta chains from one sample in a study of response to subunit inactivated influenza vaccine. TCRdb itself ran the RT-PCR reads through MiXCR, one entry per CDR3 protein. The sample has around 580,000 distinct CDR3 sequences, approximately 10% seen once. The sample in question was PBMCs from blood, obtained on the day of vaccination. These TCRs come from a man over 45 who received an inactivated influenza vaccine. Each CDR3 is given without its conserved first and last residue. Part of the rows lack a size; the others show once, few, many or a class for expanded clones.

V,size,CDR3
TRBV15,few,ATSREGQGSNQPQH
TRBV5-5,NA,ASSITGGAAGELF
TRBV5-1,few,ASSGTGRTDTQY
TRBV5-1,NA,ASSLSMGPYEQY
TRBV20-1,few,SATGTGNEQY
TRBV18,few,ASSPGVVEQY
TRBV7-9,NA,ASSLDPTTQY
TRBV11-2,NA,ASSLEGRVLSGNTIY
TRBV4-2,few,ASLGGNGNEQF
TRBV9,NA,ASNRGGPRVDTQY
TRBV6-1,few,ASRNRGTGELF
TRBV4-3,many,ASSQEGGDTQY
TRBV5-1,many,ASSLASGSSYNEQF
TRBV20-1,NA,SASPGLAADTQY
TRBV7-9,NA,ASSLVSPGNTIY
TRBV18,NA,ASSRLVQGVDTQY
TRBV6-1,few,ASSFPSSNEQF
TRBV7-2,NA,ASSSGLAGAYNEQF
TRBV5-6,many,ASSLPELFGYT
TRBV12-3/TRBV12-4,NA,ASRKNTAVSNEKLF
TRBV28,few,ASSLLRLRQGPEKQY
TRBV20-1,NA,SASSGEAGNYGYT
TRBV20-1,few,SARTTGTGANVLT
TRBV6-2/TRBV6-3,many,ASRKLGQFYEQY
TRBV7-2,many,ASSLGPASSGNTIY
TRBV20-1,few,SARDSKASGPLAKNIQY
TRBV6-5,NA,ASSYGGGGVTEAF
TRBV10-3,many,ATSTLGQVGINIQY
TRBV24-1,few,ATSVGGWDEQF
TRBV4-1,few,ASRRVGTEAF